Listed below are T cell receptor beta chains from one sample, sequenced in a study of vaccination effects on CD4 cells after COVID-19. Generated by immunoSEQ multiplex PCR, the TCRdb table keeps only in-frame clones and is missing some. Here the sample spans tens of thousands of clones, 65% to 85% being singletons. For these TCRs, the target antigens are not known. The source material was CD4+ T cells from PBMCs cultured with HCoV-OC43 spike peptides, sampled before COVID-19 vaccination. The receptors were sampled from a human donor who received a COVID-19 vaccine. CDR3s include the opening cysteine and the closing phenylalanine or tryptophan. The D gene is left open where the match is weak. Not every row has a clone size; where given, it reads once, few, many or a size class.

d_call,j_call,v_call,clone_size,cdr3_nt,cdr3_aa
TRBD1,TRBJ2-1,TRBV18,NA,TGTGCCAGCTCACCTGGGGGACAGGGAATTAAGCAGTTCTTC,CASSPGGQGIKQFF
TRBD1,TRBJ2-1,TRBV6-4,NA,TGTGCCAGCAGTGACAGGGGGCCCAAGCAGTTCTTC,CASSDRGPKQFF
NA,TRBJ1-2,TRBV21-1,NA,TGTGCCAGCAGCCCAGGGGCGGGTGGCTACACCTTC,CASSPGAGGYTF
TRBD1,TRBJ1-2,TRBV6-5,NA,TGTGCCAGCAGTAGGACAGGGTCAAACTATGGCTACACCTTC,CASSRTGSNYGYTF
NA,TRBJ2-3,TRBV7-9,NA,TGTGCCAGCAGCTCCGGACAGCGGAGGCAGGGCGGGCCAGATACGCAGTATTTT,CASSSGQRRQGGPDTQYF
TRBD1,TRBJ1-2,TRBV7-8,NA,TGTGCCAGCAGCTTAGGGACAGGGGGTACGGTCTATGGCTACACCTTC,CASSLGTGGTVYGYTF
NA,TRBJ2-2,TRBV29-1,NA,TGCAGCGTTGAAGATCTTCTCAGGGGGAGGGTCGGGGAGCTGTTTTTT,CSVEDLLRGRVGELFF
TRBD2,TRBJ2-1,TRBV6-2/TRBV6-3,NA,TGTGCCAGCAGTTACTCGGCTAGCGGGCTATATCGGACGGTCTACAATGAGCAGTTCTTC,CASSYSASGLYRTVYNEQFF
TRBD2,TRBJ2-2,TRBV10-3,NA,TGTGCCATTAACTCCGGACTAGCGGGGGGGCCGGGCGGGGAGCTGTTTTTT,CAINSGLAGGPGGELFF
NA,TRBJ1-3,TRBV7-2,NA,TGTGCCAGCAGCTTAGTCTCGAGAGGTTATTCGAGTGGAAACACCATATATTTT,CASSLVSRGYSSGNTIYF
NA,TRBJ2-3,TRBV5-1,NA,TGCGCCAGCAGCGGGGGACACCTACGTAGCACAGATACGCAGTATTTT,CASSGGHLRSTDTQYF
NA,TRBJ1-1,TRBV19,few,TGTGCCAGTAGTATCACACCGAACACTGAAGCTTTCTTT,CASSITPNTEAFF
NA,TRBJ2-5,TRBV5-4,NA,TGTGCCAGCAGCTTGGGGGTCAGCCAAGAGACCCAGTACTTC,CASSLGVSQETQYF
NA,TRBJ2-1,TRBV7-2,NA,TGTGCCAGCAGTCCACTTACCAGGGCGGGTGAGCAGTTCTTC,CASSPLTRAGEQFF
NA,TRBJ1-5,TRBV6-2/TRBV6-3,few,TGTGCCAGCAGTTACGATGATCCTCGGCCCCAGCATTTT,CASSYDDPRPQHF
TRBD1,TRBJ1-5,TRBV24-1,NA,TGTGCCACCAGTGAAACAGGGGATAGCCAGCCCCAGCATTTT,CATSETGDSQPQHF
TRBD1,TRBJ1-1,TRBV4-1,few,TGCGCCAGCAGCAGGGGACAGGGACCGAACACTGAAGCTTTCTTT,CASSRGQGPNTEAFF
NA,TRBJ1-5,TRBV28,NA,TGTGCCAGCAGTTTGAACCGTAGCAATCAGCCCCAGCATTTT,CASSLNRSNQPQHF
TRBD1,TRBJ1-6,TRBV4-1,NA,TGCGCCAGCAGCCAAGGGACAGGGAGCTCCTATAATTCACCCCTCCACTTT,CASSQGTGSSYNSPLHF
NA,TRBJ2-6,TRBV15,NA,TGTGCCACCAGCAGAGATCGGGCTAGCTTCGTCCTGACTTTC,CATSRDRASFVLTF
NA,TRBJ1-2,TRBV28,NA,TGTACCAGCATCTCAGGGGACGGGGGCTACACCTTC,CTSISGDGGYTF
TRBD2,TRBJ2-1,TRBV7-9,NA,TGTGCCAGCAGCTTTAGCGGGGGGGCACAAAATGAGCAGTTCTTC,CASSFSGGAQNEQFF
NA,TRBJ2-5,TRBV19,NA,TGTGCCAGTAGTGCTATAGAAATGCGGGAGACCCAGTACTTC,CASSAIEMRETQYF
NA,TRBJ1-2,TRBV19,NA,TGTGCCAGTAGTATAAGAACAGATCTCTATGGCTACACCTTC,CASSIRTDLYGYTF
NA,TRBJ2-6,TRBV7-8,NA,TGTGCCACCGGAACGGGTGGGGCCAACGTCCTGACTTTC,CATGTGGANVLTF
TRBD1,TRBJ2-5,TRBV18,NA,TGTGCCAGCTCACCACTTAGACAGGGGGGTCAAGAGACCCAGTACTTC,CASSPLRQGGQETQYF
NA,TRBJ1-3,TRBV19,few,TGTGCCAGTAGTCCGGGATACTCTGGAAACACCATATATTTT,CASSPGYSGNTIYF
NA,TRBJ2-2,TRBV18,few,TGTGCCAGCTCACCAAGTGGGCTTGAGACCGGGGAGCTGTTTTTT,CASSPSGLETGELFF